This record covers a single T cell receptor beta chain. This sample was taken from a study of early T cells in non-severe SARS-CoV-2 infection. Unmatched junction bases numbered 7, after V lost 1 base and J lost 8 bases. There are 15 residues in the CDR3. Germline assignment: CDR1 DFQATT and CDR2 SNEGSKA (reference sequence). TCRdb passed the 5' RACE reads through MiXCR, listing each CDR3 protein once. This table holds roughly 53,000 distinct CDR3 sequences, 9% to 15% found once. The sequencing here drew on whole blood, taken at baseline. The TCR was taken from an adult who was a healthcare worker with PCR-confirmed SARS-CoV-2 infection or an uninfected control (not recorded which). The chain has TRBV20-1 and TRBJ2-1; 11 positions match TRBD2. The CDR3 protein is CSARGTSGSEYEQFF. CDR3 in DNA: TGCAGTGCTAGAGGTACTAGCGGGAGTGAGTATGAGCAGTTCTTC.